The 31 T cell receptor beta chains given below trace back to one sample, sequenced in a study of CD8 T cells in Susac syndrome. Reverse transcription of about 0.45 to 1 ug RNA was carried out with random hexamers. TCRdb called the immunoSEQ multiplex PCR reads again in MiXCR, with one record for every CDR3 protein. Of some 120,000 distinct CDR3 sequences detected, around 94% appear once; the ten largest clones hold more than 0.2%. Sample: CD8+ T cells from PBMCs. The origin of the receptors is a human donor with Susac syndrome.

This chain joins TRBV20-1 and TRBJ2-7; possible D gene TRBD2, 5 bases. Trimming cost V 0 bases and J 3 bases, with 12 bases left between them. This CDR3 region has 14 residues. Germline V gene data show CDR1 as DFQATT and CDR2 as SNEGSKA (reference sequence). In DNA form, the CDR3 reads TGCAGTGCTAGAGATCGGACTGGAAACTACGAGCAGTACTTC. It codes for CSARDRTGNYEQYF.

The gene calls are TRBV5-1 and TRBJ2-7; maybe TRBD2 (5 bases). The CDR3 is 15 amino acids. With 4 bases removed from V and 3 bases from J, the gap between germline ends came to 17 bases. Germline values: CDR1 SGHRS, CDR2 YFSETQ. This CDR3 reads CASSPRGGKYYEQYF. CDR3 coding DNA: TGCGCCAGCAGCCCTCGGGGTGGGAAATACTACGAGCAGTACTTC.

The V gene is TRBV18, the J gene TRBJ2-7, with TRBD2 matching over 8 bases. Germline CDR1 and CDR2: KGHSH and LQKENI. There are 16 residues in the CDR3. Trimming removed 3 bases from V and 3 bases from J; junction bases left unmatched: 10. The CDR3 nucleotides read TGTGCCAGCTCACCTGTGACTAGCGAGATCGGCTACGAGCAGTACTTC. Encoded protein: CASSPVTSEIGYEQYF.

The chain is built from TRBV28 and TRBJ2-5, with 9 bases fitting TRBD1. Germline trimming cut 6 bases from V and 1 base from J; bases unmatched to any gene: 15. The CDR3 extends over 18 amino acids. Germline assignment: CDR1 MDHEN and CDR2 SYDVKM. The CDR3 bases are TGTGCCAGCAGCCCGACCCCCGGACAGGGGCCGTCCCAAGAGACCCAGTACTTC. It yields the protein CASSPTPGQGPSQETQYF.

The chain links TRBV12-3 or TRBV12-4 to TRBJ2-1; 13 nucleotides match TRBD2. Trimming took 6 bases from V and 7 from J; bases not matched to a gene: 6. The CDR3 has 15 amino acids. CDR3 bases: TGTGCCAGCAGCCTGGGGACTAGCGGGATGAATGAGCAGTTCTTC. This gives the protein CASSLGTSGMNEQFF.

The CDR3 loop reads CSATKRTGGRKLFF. The CDR3 DNA reads as TGCAGTGCTACGAAACGGACAGGGGGAAGAAAACTGTTTTTT. V and J are TRBV20-1 and TRBJ1-4; TRBD1 matches 10 bases. The CDR3 runs 14 residues. Unmatched junction bases numbered 9, after V lost 4 bases and J lost 10 bases. The germline V gene encodes CDR1 DFQATT and CDR2 SNEGSKA (reference sequence).

This clonotype was found once. Here the CDR3 reads CASLGRTQETQYF. The CDR3 bases are TGTGCCAGCCTCGGGCGGACCCAAGAGACCCAGTACTTC. The genes are TRBV2 and TRBJ2-5; D unclear. CDR3 size: 13 residues. CDR1 is SNHLY, CDR2 FYNNEI, per germline. Trimming pared 8 bases from V and 1 base from J, leaving 11 bases between.

The chain has TRBV12-5 and TRBJ2-5, with a tentative D call TRBD1 (6 bases). Germline loops: CDR1 LGHNT, CDR2 FRNRAP. The V end was cut by 0 bases, the J end by 4 bases, with 9 bases between. This CDR3 region has 14 residues. The CDR3 loop is CASGLVGGPETQYF. In DNA form, the CDR3 reads TGTGCTAGTGGTTTGGTAGGGGGTCCAGAGACCCAGTACTTC. Combining the CDR3 with reference TRBV12-5 and TRBJ2-5 gives the whole variable domain DARVTQTPRHKVTEMGQEVTMRCQPILGHNTVFWYRQTMMQGLELLAYFRNRAPLDDSGMPKDRFSAEMPDATLATLKIQPSEPRDSAVYFCASGLVGGPETQYFGPGTRLLVL.

This clonotype was detected only once. The chain couples TRBV5-1 to TRBJ2-2, with TRBD2 matching 10 bases. V gave up 1 base and J gave up 3 bases; unmatched junction bases: 6. CDR3 length equals 17 residues. Germline CDR1 and CDR2: SGHRS and YFSETQ. As DNA, the CDR3 is TGCGCCAGCAGCTTGCATCCTCTAGCGGGGGACACCGGGGAGCTGTTTTTT. This sequence encodes CASSLHPLAGDTGELFF. The full variable domain, its missing parts supplied by reference TRBV5-1 and TRBJ2-2, is KAGVTQTPRYLIKTRGQQVTLSCSPISGHRSVSWYQQTPGQGLQFLFEYFSETQRNKGNFPGRFSGRQFSNSRSEMNVSTLELGDSALYLCASSLHPLAGDTGELFFGEGSRLTVL.

The chain employs TRBV29-1 and TRBJ2-3; TRBD2 matches at 9 bases. The length of the CDR3 is 13 residues. V trimming: 5 bases; J trimming: 6 bases; junction bases outside the gene matches: 6. Germline V gives CDR1 SQVTM, CDR2 ANQGSEA. The chain's CDR3 is CSVREREADTQYF. The CDR3 coding sequence is TGCAGCGTTAGGGAGCGGGAGGCCGATACGCAGTATTTT.

The J gene is TRBJ1-1, the V gene TRBV4-1; a weak D match, TRBD1 (5 bases). The CDR3 covers 15 residues. V lost 0 bases, J lost 8 bases, and 16 bases lay in between. Germline V gives CDR1 MGHRA, CDR2 YSYEKL. The CDR3 DNA sequence: TGCGCCAGCAGCCAAGAGGGGATGGGGCCGGGAGAAGCTTTCTTT. It yields the protein CASSQEGMGPGEAFF.

The CDR3 nucleotides read TGCAGTGCTAGAGGCATGGAGGCCTCTACGAACACTGAAGCTTTCTTT. This gives the protein CSARGMEASTNTEAFF. The chain employs TRBV20-1 and TRBJ1-1; D is unclear. The CDR3 length is 16 residues. V was shortened by 1 base and J by 1 base, with 16 bases between the two germline ends. Germline CDR1 DFQATT, CDR2 SNEGSKA (reference sequence).

The table lists this clonotype with a count of one. The chain couples TRBV20-1 to TRBJ2-7; tentative D call: TRBD2 (6 bases). The germline V gene encodes CDR1 DFQATT and CDR2 SNEGSKA (reference sequence). V was trimmed by 1 base and J by 3 bases, leaving 10 bases between them. The CDR3 length is 13 residues. This CDR3 is CSARGGRNYEQYF. The DNA for the CDR3 is TGCAGTGCTAGAGGGGGGAGGAACTACGAGCAGTACTTC.

CDR3 sequence (DNA): TGTGCCAGCAGCCAGGATAGGGGGGGAGCTTTCTTT. Residues: CASSQDRGGAFF. V is TRBV14 and J is TRBJ1-1, with D perhaps TRBD1 (6 bases). Germline V gives CDR1 SGHDN, CDR2 FVKESK. V dropped 3 bases and J dropped 10 bases, with 12 bases sitting between them. The CDR3 loop spans 12 amino acids.

The rearrangement links TRBV20-1 to TRBJ2-7; D might be TRBD2 (7 bases). Deletions cut 4 bases from V and 3 bases from J, with 13 bases between. From germline, CDR1 is DFQATT and CDR2 SNEGSKA (reference sequence). This CDR3 comprises 13 residues. The DNA of the CDR3 is TGCAGTGCTAAGGGGGGGAGGGACTACGAGCAGTACTTC. This encodes CSAKGGRDYEQYF.

The rearrangement links TRBV6-2 or TRBV6-3 to TRBJ1-4; D call uncertain. Trimming took off 0 bases at V and 12 bases at J, with 8 bases between the two ends. The CDR3 spans 12 residues. CDR1 is MNHEY, CDR2 SVGEGT, per germline. In DNA form, the CDR3 reads TGTGCCAGCAGTTACTCGAGCACTGAACTGTTTTTT. It specifies CASSYSSTELFF.

The count of this clonotype is one. This chain connects TRBV28 to TRBJ1-1; 7 positions match TRBD1. There are 15 residues in the CDR3. Germline V CDR1 and CDR2: MDHEN, SYDVKM. V lost 1 base and J lost 3; bases outside the gene matches: 5. Written as DNA, the CDR3 is TGTGCCAGCAGTTTATTGGGGACAGACTACACTGAAGCTTTCTTT. Its protein product is CASSLLGTDYTEAFF.

The V and J genes are TRBV6-1 and TRBJ1-2; D gene uncertain. Germline CDR1 MNHNS, CDR2 SASEGT. Trimming pared 0 bases from V and 8 bases from J, leaving 7 bases between. The CDR3 sequence is 12 residues long. CDR3 amino acids: CASSEALGGYTF. The DNA for the CDR3 is TGTGCCAGCAGTGAAGCCCTAGGCGGCTACACCTTC.

V usage is TRBV7-2 and J usage is TRBJ1-6; D is possibly TRBD1 (6 bases). V lost 4 bases and J lost 7, with 11 bases in between. The V gene's germline CDR1 is SGHTA and CDR2 FQGNSA. The CDR3 runs to 14 residues. The CDR3 coding sequence is TGTGCCAGCAGCTCAGGGGAACCGAATTCACCCCTCCACTTT. This translates into CASSSGEPNSPLHF.

The chain has TRBV9 and TRBJ2-7; D unclear. V lost 0 bases and J 2 bases, leaving 9 bases between the germline ends. CDR1 and CDR2 (germline): SGDLS, YYNGEE. The CDR3 consists of 14 residues. The CDR3, as DNA: TGTGCCAGCAGCGTAGGTCAGAACACCTACGAGCAGTACTTC. This sequence encodes CASSVGQNTYEQYF. Filled out from reference TRBV9 and TRBJ2-7, the complete variable domain reads DSGVTQTPKHLITATGQRVTLRCSPRSGDLSVYWYQQSLDQGLQFLIQYYNGEERAKGNILERFSAQQFPDLHSELNLSSLELGDSALYFCASSVGQNTYEQYFGPGTRLTVT.

The rearrangement joins TRBV13 to TRBJ2-7; D ambiguous. The ends were cut back, 2 bases at V and 2 bases at J, with 10 bases in the middle. Germline V gives CDR1 PRHDT, CDR2 FYEKMQ (reference sequence). The CDR3 runs 14 residues. The CDR3: CASSLSLTPYEQYF. The CDR3 DNA sequence: TGTGCCAGCAGCTTATCTCTGACTCCCTACGAGCAGTACTTC.

This clonotype is a singleton in its sample. V gene TRBV4-1 combines with J gene TRBJ2-7, with D possibly TRBD1 on 5 matching bases. This CDR3 comprises 13 residues. Germline-derived CDR1 and CDR2 are MGHRA and YSYEKL. The V end was cut by 2 bases, the J end by 6 bases, with 11 bases between. CDR3: CASSQSQGSEQYF. CDR3 bases: TGCGCCAGCAGCCAATCCCAGGGATCCGAGCAGTACTTC.

This chain uses TRBV13 with TRBJ2-7; D remains unclear. V was clipped by 1 base and J by 6 bases, with 7 bases between them. The CDR3 is made up of 12 amino acids. Germline V gives CDR1 PRHDT, CDR2 FYEKMQ (reference sequence). CDR3 amino acids: CASSLAAREQYF. The CDR3 region has the DNA TGTGCCAGCAGCTTAGCCGCCCGCGAGCAGTACTTC.

Only one count was recorded for this clonotype. The chain employs TRBV12-3 or TRBV12-4 and TRBJ1-1, with D possibly matching TRBD1 (5 bases). The CDR3 length is 14 residues. Trimming cost V 7 bases and J 5 bases, with 17 bases left between them. This CDR3 reads CASTLSRGLTEAFF. In nucleotides, the CDR3 is TGTGCCAGCACCCTCAGTAGGGGATTAACTGAAGCTTTCTTT.

The chain employs TRBV25-1 and TRBJ1-2; D not resolved. The germline CDR1 and CDR2 sequences are MGHDK and SYGVNS. This CDR3 contains 12 residues. Trimming took off 7 bases at V and 7 bases at J, with 13 bases between the two ends. CDR3 in amino acids: CASTDPLGGYTF. For the CDR3, the DNA is TGTGCCAGCACAGACCCCCTAGGTGGCTACACCTTC.

This chain connects TRBV21-1 to TRBJ1-5. TRBV21-1 is assigned pseudogene status. CDR3 length: 17 amino acids. CDR3 amino acids: CASTNSPGPYSNQPQHF. The CDR3 DNA reads as TGTGCCAGCACCAATTCACCCGGGCCTTATAGCAATCAGCCCCAGCATTTT.

The genes are TRBV3-1 and TRBJ2-7; D perhaps matches TRBD2 (5 bases). There are 13 residues in the CDR3. Between the trimmed V and J ends, which lost 4 bases and 1 base, there was a span of 8 bases. Germline V gene lookup returns CDR1 LGHDT and CDR2 YNNKEL (reference sequence). CDR3 DNA: TGTGCCAGCAGCCGGACTTCTTCCTACGAGCAGTACTTC. Its protein is CASSRTSSYEQYF.

V is TRBV20-1 and J is TRBJ1-1; 8 bases line up with TRBD1. Germline values: CDR1 DFQATT, CDR2 SNEGSKA (reference sequence). Trimming cost V 5 bases and J 1 base; bases outside gene matches: 3. The length of the CDR3 is 13 residues. CDR3 residues: CSASTGANTEAFF. Written as DNA, the CDR3 is TGCAGTGCTTCGACAGGGGCGAACACTGAAGCTTTCTTT.

The chain has TRBV7-9 and TRBJ2-1; the D gene is possibly TRBD2 (5 bases). The V end lost 5 bases, the J end lost 8 bases, and 16 bases lay between the germline ends. The CDR3 is 14 residues long. Per germline, CDR1 SEHNR and CDR2 FQNEAQ (reference sequence). Here the CDR3 reads CASSEPLGRDEQFF. For the CDR3, the DNA is TGTGCCAGCAGCGAACCTCTAGGGCGGGATGAGCAGTTCTTC.

The chain links TRBV6-5 to TRBJ2-1; D unclear. The V and J ends lost 6 bases and 5 bases respectively, with 5 bases between them. Germline CDR1 and CDR2: MNHEY and SVGAGI. The CDR3 loop spans 11 amino acids. CDR3 residues: CASRWDNEQFF. CDR3 bases: TGTGCCAGCAGATGGGACAATGAGCAGTTCTTC.

The chain couples TRBV14 to TRBJ2-2; D gene unclear. The ends were cut back, 6 bases at V and 1 base at J, with 9 bases in the middle. Germline V gene sequence: CDR1 SGHDN, CDR2 FVKESK. The CDR3 contains 14 residues. The CDR3 protein is CASSRAVNTGELFF. CDR3 DNA: TGTGCCAGCAGTAGGGCCGTGAACACCGGGGAGCTGTTTTTT.